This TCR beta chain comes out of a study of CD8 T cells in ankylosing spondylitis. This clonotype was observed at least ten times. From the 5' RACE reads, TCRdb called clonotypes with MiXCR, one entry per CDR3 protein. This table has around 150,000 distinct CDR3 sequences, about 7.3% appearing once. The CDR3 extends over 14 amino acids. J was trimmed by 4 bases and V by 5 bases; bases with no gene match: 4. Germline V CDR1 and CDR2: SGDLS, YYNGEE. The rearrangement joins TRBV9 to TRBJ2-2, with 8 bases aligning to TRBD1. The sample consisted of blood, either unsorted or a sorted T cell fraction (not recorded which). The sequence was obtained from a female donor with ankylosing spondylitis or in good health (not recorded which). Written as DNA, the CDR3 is TGTGCCAGCAGTCGGACAGGGAGCACCGGGGAGCTGTTTTTT. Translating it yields CASSRTGSTGELFF.